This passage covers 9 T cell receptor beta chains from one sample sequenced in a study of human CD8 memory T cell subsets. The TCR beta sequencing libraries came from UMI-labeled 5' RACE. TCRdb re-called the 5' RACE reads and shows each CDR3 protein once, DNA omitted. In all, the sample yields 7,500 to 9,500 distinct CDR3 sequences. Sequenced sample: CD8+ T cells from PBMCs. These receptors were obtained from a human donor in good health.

The CDR3 protein is CSVEKTLVPYINTQYF. The rearrangement links TRBV29-1 to TRBJ2-3; with no DNA, the TCRdb D assignment of TRBD2 cannot be verified. Per germline, CDR1 SQVTM and CDR2 ANQGSEA. The CDR3 runs to 16 residues.

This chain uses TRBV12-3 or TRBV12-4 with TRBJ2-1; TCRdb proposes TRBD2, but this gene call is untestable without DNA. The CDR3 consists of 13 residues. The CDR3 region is CASSHTRDNEQFF.

The CDR3 sequence: CSASIAGGEYF. The genes are TRBV20-1 and TRBJ2-3; TCRdb designates TRBD2, a call that cannot be tested without DNA. The CDR3 sequence is 11 residues long. In germline, CDR1 is DFQATT, CDR2 SNEGSKA (reference sequence).

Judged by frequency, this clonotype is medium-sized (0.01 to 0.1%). The CDR3 sequence is CAISESTDRGNIQYF. The chain recombines TRBV10-3 with TRBJ2-4; TCRdb names TRBD1, which stays unverified in the absence of DNA. Per the germline V gene, CDR1 is ENHRY and CDR2 is SYGVKD. This CDR3 has 15 residues.

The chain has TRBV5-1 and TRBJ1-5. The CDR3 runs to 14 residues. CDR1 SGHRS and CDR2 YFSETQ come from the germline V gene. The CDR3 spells CASSLWGSNQPQHF.

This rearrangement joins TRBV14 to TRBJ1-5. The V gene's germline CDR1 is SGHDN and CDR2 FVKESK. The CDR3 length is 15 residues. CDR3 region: CASSPLGGGPDSQHF.

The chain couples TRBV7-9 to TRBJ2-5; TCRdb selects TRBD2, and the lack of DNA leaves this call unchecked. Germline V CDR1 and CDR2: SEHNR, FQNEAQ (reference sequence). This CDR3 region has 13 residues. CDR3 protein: CASSFDLAGTQYF.

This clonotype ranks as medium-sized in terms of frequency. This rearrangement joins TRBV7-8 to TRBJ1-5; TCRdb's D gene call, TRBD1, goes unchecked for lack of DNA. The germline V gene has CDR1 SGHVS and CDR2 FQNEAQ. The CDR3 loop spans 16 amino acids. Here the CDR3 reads CASSLEPGQGGQPQHF.

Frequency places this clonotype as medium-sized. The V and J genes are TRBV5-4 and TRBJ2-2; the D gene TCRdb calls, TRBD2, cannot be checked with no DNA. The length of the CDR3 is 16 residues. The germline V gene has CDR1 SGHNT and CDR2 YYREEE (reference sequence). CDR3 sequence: CASSWGLASNTGELFF.